The 14 T cell receptor beta chains below were found in one sample sequenced in a study of CD8 T cells in Susac syndrome. RNA, at about 0.45 to 1 ug, was reverse transcribed with random hexamers. TCRdb recomputed calls from the immunoSEQ multiplex PCR reads with MiXCR, one row per CDR3 protein. This table holds roughly 140,000 distinct CDR3 sequences, 94% found once. The source material was CD8+ T cells from PBMCs. Receptors originate from a human donor in good health.

The chain uses TRBV12-5 and TRBJ2-5; 8 bases are a match to TRBD2. This CDR3 comprises 16 residues. V trimming: 0 bases; J trimming: 5 bases; junction bases outside the gene matches: 8. Germline V CDR1 and CDR2: LGHNT, FRNRAP. CDR3 coding DNA: TGTGCTAGTGGTTTGGTAGGCAGCGGGAGTAGGGAGACCCAGTACTTC. Its translation: CASGLVGSGSRETQYF.

This chain joins TRBV19 and TRBJ2-3, with 8 bases that match TRBD2. This CDR3 spans 11 amino acids. Germline CDR1 LNHDA, CDR2 SQIVND (reference sequence). J gave up 11 bases and V 8 bases, and 6 bases lay outside the gene matches. The CDR3 DNA follows: TGTGCCAGTGGATTAGCGGGAAGGCAGTATTTT. Its protein product is CASGLAGRQYF.

V and J are TRBV3-1 and TRBJ2-5, with 9 bases aligning to TRBD2. Trimming cost V 2 bases and J 2 bases; bases outside gene matches: 9. This CDR3 comprises 17 residues. Germline V gene lookup returns CDR1 LGHDT and CDR2 YNNKEL (reference sequence). This CDR3 is CASSQPGLAPAQETQYF. CDR3 nucleotides: TGTGCCAGCAGCCAACCTGGACTAGCGCCTGCACAAGAGACCCAGTACTTC.

V and J are TRBV7-9 and TRBJ2-7, with TRBD1 matching 8 bases. The CDR3 sequence is 14 residues long. Germline V gene sequence: CDR1 SEHNR, CDR2 FQNEAQ (reference sequence). V trimming: 4 bases; J trimming: 6 bases; junction bases outside the gene matches: 8. The CDR3 reads CASSSPWTGLEQYF. CDR3 coding DNA: TGTGCCAGCAGCTCGCCATGGACAGGGCTCGAGCAGTACTTC.

The chain is built from TRBV27 and TRBJ1-2; maybe TRBD1 (6 bases). Germline CDR1 MNHEY, CDR2 SMNVEV (reference sequence). The CDR3 spans 13 residues. The V and J ends lost 8 bases and 5 bases respectively, with 15 bases between them. The CDR3 reads CASAPGAEYGYTF. The CDR3 DNA reads TGTGCCAGCGCCCCGGGGGCCGAATATGGCTACACCTTC.

V usage is TRBV6-2 or TRBV6-3 and J usage is TRBJ2-7; D gene unclear. Germline V CDR1 and CDR2: MNHEY, SVGEGT. CDR3 length: 12 amino acids. Trimming pared 0 bases from V and 7 bases from J, leaving 7 bases between. CDR3 loop: CASSYSMGEQYF. The CDR3 DNA sequence: TGTGCCAGCAGTTACTCGATGGGGGAGCAGTACTTC.

This sequence joins TRBV4-1 and TRBJ1-2; no definite D call. V dropped 1 base and J dropped 10 bases, with 10 bases sitting between them. Germline-derived CDR1 and CDR2 are MGHRA and YSYEKL. There are 12 residues in the CDR3. The CDR3 region has the DNA TGCGCCAGCAGCCAAGGCGTGTTGGCCTACACCTTC. Protein sequence: CASSQGVLAYTF.

V gene TRBV4-3 combines with J gene TRBJ1-2, with 7 bases identical to TRBD1. The germline CDR1 and CDR2 sequences are LGHNA and YSLEER. V trimming: 1 base; J trimming: 5 bases; junction bases outside the gene matches: 4. The CDR3 consists of 14 residues. Here the CDR3 reads CASSQARTGYGYTF. The CDR3, as DNA: TGCGCCAGCAGCCAAGCAAGGACAGGATATGGCTACACCTTC.

This sequence joins TRBV2 and TRBJ2-6; TRBD1 or TRBD2 may be the D gene (6 bases each). Per germline, CDR1 SNHLY and CDR2 FYNNEI. CDR3 length equals 15 residues. Trimming stripped 6 bases from V and 4 bases from J, with 13 bases between. The CDR3, as DNA: TGTGCCAGCAGAAGAAGGGGGGACGGGGCCAACGTCCTGACTTTC. This encodes CASRRRGDGANVLTF. Looking up the rest from reference TRBV2 and TRBJ2-6 gives the full variable domain: EPEVTQTPSHQVTQMGQEVILRCVPISNHLYFYWYRQILGQKVEFLVSFYNNEISEKSEIFDDQFSVERPDGSNFTLKIRSTKLEDSAMYFCASRRRGDGANVLTFGAGSRLTVL.

This chain joins TRBV29-1 and TRBJ2-3; 14 bases match TRBD2. The CDR3 spans 17 residues. After removal of 5 bases from V and 2 bases from J, the junction contained 9 bases not matched to a gene. CDR1 and CDR2 from the germline V gene are SQVTM and ANQGSEA. Here the CDR3 DNA reads TGCAGCGTTCCTAACCCGGGACTAGCGGGAGTCACAGATACGCAGTATTTT. Protein sequence: CSVPNPGLAGVTDTQYF.

This clonotype was counted a single time. J is TRBJ2-7 and V is TRBV7-2; D gene uncertain. The CDR3 totals 14 residues. Germline CDR1 reads SGHTA; CDR2 reads FQGNSA. The V and J ends lost 2 bases and 2 bases respectively, with 10 bases between them. CDR3 sequence: CASSLQPSTYEQYF. CDR3 nucleotide sequence: TGTGCCAGCAGCTTACAGCCGTCTACCTACGAGCAGTACTTC.

This clonotype was observed a single time. The chain has TRBV29-1 and TRBJ2-7; D gene unclear. V was cut by 4 bases and J by 3 bases, with 7 bases left in between. Germline loops: CDR1 SQVTM, CDR2 ANQGSEA. The CDR3 is made up of 11 amino acids. This CDR3 reads CSVGSGYEQYF. The CDR3 bases are TGCAGCGTTGGTTCCGGCTACGAGCAGTACTTC.

The J gene is TRBJ2-5, the V gene TRBV27; 11 bases fit TRBD2. CDR3 length equals 15 residues. V shed 2 bases, J shed 5 bases, and the junction held 4 bases outside the gene matches. Per the germline V gene, CDR1 is MNHEY and CDR2 is SMNVEV (reference sequence). CDR3: CASSLGTSGPETQYF. Written as DNA, the CDR3 is TGTGCCAGCAGTTTAGGGACTAGCGGCCCGGAGACCCAGTACTTC.

The chain joins TRBV29-1 to TRBJ2-1; 7 bases map to TRBD2. CDR3 length equals 16 residues. V shed 5 bases, J shed 0 bases, and the junction held 10 bases outside the gene matches. Germline V gene lookup returns CDR1 SQVTM and CDR2 ANQGSEA. CDR3 protein: CSVYPERGLSYNEQFF. The CDR3 DNA sequence: TGCAGCGTTTACCCCGAGCGGGGTCTCTCCTACAATGAGCAGTTCTTC.